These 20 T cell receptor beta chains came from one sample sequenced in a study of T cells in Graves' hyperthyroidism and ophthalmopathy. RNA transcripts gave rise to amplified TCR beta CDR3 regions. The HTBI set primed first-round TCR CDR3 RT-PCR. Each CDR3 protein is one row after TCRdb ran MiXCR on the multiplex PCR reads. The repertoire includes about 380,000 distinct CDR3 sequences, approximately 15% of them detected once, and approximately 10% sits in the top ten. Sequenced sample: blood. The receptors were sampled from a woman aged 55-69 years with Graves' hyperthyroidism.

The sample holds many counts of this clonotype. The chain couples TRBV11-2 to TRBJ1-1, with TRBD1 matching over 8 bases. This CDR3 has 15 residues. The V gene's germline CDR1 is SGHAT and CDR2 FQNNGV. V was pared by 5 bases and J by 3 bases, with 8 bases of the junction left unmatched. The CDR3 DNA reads TGTGCCAGCAGCCAAATCAGGGGGCAAGACACTGAAGCTTTCTTT. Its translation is CASSQIRGQDTEAFF.

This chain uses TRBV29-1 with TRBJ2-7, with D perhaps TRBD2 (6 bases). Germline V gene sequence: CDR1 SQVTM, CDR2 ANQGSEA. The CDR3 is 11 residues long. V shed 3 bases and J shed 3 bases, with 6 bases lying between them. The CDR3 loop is CSVEGGYEQYF. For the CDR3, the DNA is TGCAGCGTTGAGGGGGGCTACGAGCAGTACTTC.

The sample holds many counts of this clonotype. The CDR3, as DNA: TGTGCCAGCAGCGGGAGCTCCTACAATGAGCAGTTCTTC. It yields the protein CASSGSSYNEQFF. This chain joins TRBV2 and TRBJ2-1, with D perhaps TRBD2 (6 bases). V lost 6 bases, J lost 0 bases, and 6 bases lay in between. The CDR3 runs to 13 residues. Germline V gene data show CDR1 as SNHLY and CDR2 as FYNNEI.

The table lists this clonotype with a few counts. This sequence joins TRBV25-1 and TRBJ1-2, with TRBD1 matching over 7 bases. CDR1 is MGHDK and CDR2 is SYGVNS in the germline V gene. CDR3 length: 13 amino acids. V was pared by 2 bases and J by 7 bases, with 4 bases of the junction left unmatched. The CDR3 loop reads CASSERDRVGYTF. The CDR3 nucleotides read TGTGCCAGCAGTGAACGAGACAGGGTTGGCTACACCTTC.

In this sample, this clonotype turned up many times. The CDR3, as DNA: TGCGCCAGCAGCCCCCGGACGGACGGAGCAGATACGCAGTATTTT. Translated, it gives CASSPRTDGADTQYF. The chain has TRBV4-1 and TRBJ2-3; no clear D. Per the germline V gene, CDR1 is MGHRA and CDR2 is YSYEKL. Trimming cost V 4 bases and J 4 bases, with 15 bases left between them. This CDR3 has 15 residues.

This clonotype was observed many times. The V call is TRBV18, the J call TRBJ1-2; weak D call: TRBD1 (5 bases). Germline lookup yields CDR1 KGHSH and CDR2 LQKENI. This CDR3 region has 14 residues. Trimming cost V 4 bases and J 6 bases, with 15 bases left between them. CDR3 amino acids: CASSQQPVGDGYTF. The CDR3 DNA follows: TGTGCCAGCTCACAACAACCAGTGGGGGATGGCTACACCTTC.

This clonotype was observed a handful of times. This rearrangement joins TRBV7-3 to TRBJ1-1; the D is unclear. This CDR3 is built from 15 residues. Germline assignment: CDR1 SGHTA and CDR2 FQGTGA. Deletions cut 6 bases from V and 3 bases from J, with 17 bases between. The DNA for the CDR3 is TGTGCCAGCAGGCGTAGACGAGCCGGGGACACTGAAGCTTTCTTT. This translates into CASRRRRAGDTEAFF.

CDR3 bases: TGTGCCTGGAGTGTTTCCTACGAGCAGTACTTC. Amino acids: CAWSVSYEQYF. This chain uses TRBV30 with TRBJ2-7; D remains unclear. The CDR3 length is 11 residues. Trimming stripped 0 bases from V and 1 base from J, with 1 base between. The V gene's germline CDR1 is GTSNPN and CDR2 SVGIG (reference sequence).

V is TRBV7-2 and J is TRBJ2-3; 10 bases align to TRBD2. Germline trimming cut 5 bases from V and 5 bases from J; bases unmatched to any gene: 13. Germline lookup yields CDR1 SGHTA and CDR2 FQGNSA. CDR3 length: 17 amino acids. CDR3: CASSERASGRLKDTQYF. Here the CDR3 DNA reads TGTGCCAGCAGCGAGAGGGCTAGCGGGAGATTGAAAGATACGCAGTATTTT.

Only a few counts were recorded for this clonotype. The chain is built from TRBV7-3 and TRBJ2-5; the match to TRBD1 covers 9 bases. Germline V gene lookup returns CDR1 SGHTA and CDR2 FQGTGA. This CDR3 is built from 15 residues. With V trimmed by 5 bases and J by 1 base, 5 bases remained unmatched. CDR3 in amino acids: CASSRTGVSQETQYF. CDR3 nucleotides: TGTGCCAGCAGCCGGACAGGGGTTTCCCAAGAGACCCAGTACTTC.

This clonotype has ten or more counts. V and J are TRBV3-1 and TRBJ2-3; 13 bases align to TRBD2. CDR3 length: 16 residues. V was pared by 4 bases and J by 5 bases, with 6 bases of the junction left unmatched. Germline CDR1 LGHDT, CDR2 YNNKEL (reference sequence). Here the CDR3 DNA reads TGTGCCAGCAGCCTCAGGACTAGCGGGAGTAAAGATACGCAGTATTTT. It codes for CASSLRTSGSKDTQYF.

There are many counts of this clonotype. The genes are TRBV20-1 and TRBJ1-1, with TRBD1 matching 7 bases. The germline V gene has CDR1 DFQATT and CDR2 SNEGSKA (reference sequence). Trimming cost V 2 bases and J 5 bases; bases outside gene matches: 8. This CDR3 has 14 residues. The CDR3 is CSARRQGRDTEAFF. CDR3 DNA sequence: TGCAGTGCTAGAAGACAGGGTCGGGATACTGAAGCTTTCTTT.

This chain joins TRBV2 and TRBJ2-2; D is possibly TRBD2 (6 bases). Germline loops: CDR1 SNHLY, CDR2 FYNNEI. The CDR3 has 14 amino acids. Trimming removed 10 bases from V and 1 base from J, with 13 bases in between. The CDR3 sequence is CAIARTKNTGELFF. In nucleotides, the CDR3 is TGTGCCATCGCCCGGACTAAGAACACCGGGGAGCTGTTTTTT.

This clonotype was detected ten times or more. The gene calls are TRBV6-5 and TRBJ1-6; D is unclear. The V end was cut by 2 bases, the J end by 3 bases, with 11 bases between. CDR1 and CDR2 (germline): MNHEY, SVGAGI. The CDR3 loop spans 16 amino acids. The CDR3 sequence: CASSYKLSGYNSPLHF. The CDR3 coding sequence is TGTGCCAGCAGTTACAAGTTATCCGGCTATAATTCACCCCTCCACTTT.

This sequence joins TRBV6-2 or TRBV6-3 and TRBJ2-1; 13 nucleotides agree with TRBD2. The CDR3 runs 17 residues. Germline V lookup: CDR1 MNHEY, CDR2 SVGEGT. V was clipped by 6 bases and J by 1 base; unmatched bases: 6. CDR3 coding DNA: TGTGCCAGCAGACCAACTAGCGGGAGGGGGTCCTACAATGAGCAGTTCTTC. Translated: CASRPTSGRGSYNEQFF.

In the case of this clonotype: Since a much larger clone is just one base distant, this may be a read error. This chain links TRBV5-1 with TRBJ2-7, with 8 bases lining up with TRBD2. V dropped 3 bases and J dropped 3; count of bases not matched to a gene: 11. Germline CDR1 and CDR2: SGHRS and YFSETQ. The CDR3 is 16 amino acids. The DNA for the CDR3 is TGCGCCAGCAGCTCCTCAGCGGGAGCCACTCTCTACGAGCAGTACTTC. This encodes CASSSSAGATLYEQYF.

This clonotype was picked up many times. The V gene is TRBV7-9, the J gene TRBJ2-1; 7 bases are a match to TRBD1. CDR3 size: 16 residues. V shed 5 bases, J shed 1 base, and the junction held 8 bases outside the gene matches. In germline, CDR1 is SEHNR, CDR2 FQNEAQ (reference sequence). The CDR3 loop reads CASSTQGVGSYNEQFF. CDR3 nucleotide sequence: TGTGCCAGCAGCACTCAGGGGGTGGGTTCCTACAATGAGCAGTTCTTC.

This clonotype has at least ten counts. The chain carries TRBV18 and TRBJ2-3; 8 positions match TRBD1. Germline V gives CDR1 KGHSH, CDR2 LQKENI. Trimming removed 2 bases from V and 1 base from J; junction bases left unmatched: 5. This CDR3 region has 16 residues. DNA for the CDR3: TGTGCCAGCTCACCAGTCGGACAGGGCCGCACAGATACGCAGTATTTT. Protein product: CASSPVGQGRTDTQYF. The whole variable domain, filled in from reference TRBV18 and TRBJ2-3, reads NAGVMQNPRHLVRRRGQEARLRCSPMKGHSHVYWYRQLPEEGLKFMVYLQKENIIDESGMPKERFSAEFPKEGPSILRIQQVVRGDSAAYFCASSPVGQGRTDTQYFGPGTRLTVL.

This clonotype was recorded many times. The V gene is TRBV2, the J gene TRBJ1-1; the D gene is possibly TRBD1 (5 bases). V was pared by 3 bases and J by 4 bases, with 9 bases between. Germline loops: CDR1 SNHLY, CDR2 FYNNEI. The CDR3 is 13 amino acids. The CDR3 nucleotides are TGTGCCAGCAGTGACCAGGGCTCCACTGAAGCTTTCTTT. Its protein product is CASSDQGSTEAFF.

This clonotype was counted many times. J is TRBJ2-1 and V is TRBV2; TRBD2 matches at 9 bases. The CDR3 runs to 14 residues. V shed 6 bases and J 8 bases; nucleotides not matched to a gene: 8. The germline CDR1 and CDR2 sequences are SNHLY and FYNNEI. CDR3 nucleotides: TGTGCCAGCAGATATAGCGGGAGTTTAGATGAGCAGTTCTTC. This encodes CASRYSGSLDEQFF.